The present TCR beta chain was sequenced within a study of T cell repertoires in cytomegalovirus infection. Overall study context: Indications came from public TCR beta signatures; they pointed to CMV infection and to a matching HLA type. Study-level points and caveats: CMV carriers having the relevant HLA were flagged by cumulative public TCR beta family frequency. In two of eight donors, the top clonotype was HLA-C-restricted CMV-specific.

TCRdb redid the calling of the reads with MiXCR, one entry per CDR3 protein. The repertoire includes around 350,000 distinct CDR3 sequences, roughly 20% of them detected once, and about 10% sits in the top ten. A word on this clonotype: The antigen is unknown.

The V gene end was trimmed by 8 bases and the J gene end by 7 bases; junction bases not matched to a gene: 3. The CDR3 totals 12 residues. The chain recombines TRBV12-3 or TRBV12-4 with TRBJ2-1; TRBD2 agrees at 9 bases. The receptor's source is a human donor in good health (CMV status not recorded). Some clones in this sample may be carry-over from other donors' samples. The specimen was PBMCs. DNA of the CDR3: TGTGCCAGCCAAAGCGGGAGGAATGAGCAGTTCTTC. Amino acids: CASQSGRNEQFF.